These 13 T cell receptor beta chains were all obtained from the same sample, sequenced in a study of regulatory T cells in long-lasting Graves disease. The TCR beta library used iRepertoire HTBI primers with Arm-PCR amplification of CDR3. Via MiXCR, TCRdb re-called the multiplex PCR reads, giving one row per CDR3 protein. Of more than 300,000 distinct CDR3 sequences detected, about 19% appear once; the ten largest clones hold less than 35%. The time point: persistent/refractory GD, antithyroid drugs over 5 years with positive TRAb. PBMC-extracted RNA yielded the TCR library. The sequenced sample was peripheral blood mononuclear cells (PBMCs), obtained when the disease was refractory, from a patient treated with antithyroid drugs. These receptors were taken from a female donor with Graves disease.

This clonotype was found many times. V gene TRBV18 combines with J gene TRBJ2-7; D is uncertain. The CDR3 runs to 14 residues. Germline V gene sequence: CDR1 KGHSH, CDR2 LQKENI. The V end was cut by 3 bases, the J end by 1 base, with 10 bases between. Here the CDR3 DNA reads TGTGCCAGCTCACCCAAACGGCAGTCCTACGAGCAGTACTTC. Its protein is CASSPKRQSYEQYF. Based on the CDR3 plus reference TRBV18 and TRBJ2-7, the full variable domain is NAGVMQNPRHLVRRRGQEARLRCSPMKGHSHVYWYRQLPEEGLKFMVYLQKENIIDESGMPKERFSAEFPKEGPSILRIQQVVRGDSAAYFCASSPKRQSYEQYFGPGTRLTVT.

This CDR3 reads CASSLAGDRMNTEAFF. The CDR3 DNA follows: TGCGCCAGCAGCTTGGCAGGGGACCGGATGAACACTGAAGCTTTCTTT. J is TRBJ1-1 and V is TRBV5-1; possible D gene TRBD1, 6 bases. The CDR3 consists of 16 residues. CDR1 is SGHRS and CDR2 is YFSETQ in the germline V gene. Trimming removed 0 bases at V and 0 bases at J, with 12 bases between.

This clonotype was detected a few times. This chain connects TRBV12-3 or TRBV12-4 to TRBJ2-2, with D hard to call. The V gene lost 2 bases and the J gene lost 6 bases, with 7 bases spanning the gap. CDR3 size: 13 residues. CDR3 nucleotides: TGTGCCAGCAGTTTAAGGGCCTCCGGGGAGCTGTTTTTT. Translation: CASSLRASGELFF.

This clonotype was detected many times. The rearrangement links TRBV28 to TRBJ2-5; D remains ambiguous. V was shortened by 2 bases and J by 10 bases, with 11 bases between the two germline ends. This CDR3 spans 12 amino acids. Per germline, CDR1 MDHEN and CDR2 SYDVKM. The CDR3 reads CASSLTLGSQYF. DNA of the CDR3: TGTGCCAGCAGTTTAACTCTGGGCAGCCAGTACTTC.

CDR3 coding DNA: TGTGCCAGCAGCTTCACGACAGGAACCTTTACCTATAGCAATCAGCCCCAGCATTTT. It encodes CASSFTTGTFTYSNQPQHF. The chain joins TRBV5-6 to TRBJ1-5; maybe TRBD1 (6 bases). This CDR3 spans 19 amino acids. V lost 2 bases to trimming and J lost 0 bases, with 21 bases between them. CDR1 SGHDT and CDR2 YYEEEE come from the germline V gene.

This clonotype was picked up many times. The chain carries TRBV6-1 and TRBJ2-6, with TRBD1 identical over 7 bases. Germline CDR1 reads MNHNS; CDR2 reads SASEGT. Trimming at V came to 6 bases and at J to 0 bases, leaving 5 bases not matched to a gene. This CDR3 region has 16 residues. DNA of the CDR3: TGTGCCAGCAGAAGACAGGGTGGCTCTGGGGCCAACGTCCTGACTTTC. The encoded protein is CASRRQGGSGANVLTF.

This clonotype was seen at least ten times. The J gene is TRBJ2-7, the V gene TRBV10-3; TRBD1 matches 7 bases. The CDR3 covers 13 residues. In germline, CDR1 is ENHRY, CDR2 SYGVKD. The V and J ends lost 0 bases and 12 bases, in that order; junction bases with no gene match: 8. The CDR3 region is CAISESRDSILYF. The CDR3 nucleotides are TGTGCCATCAGTGAGTCTCGGGACAGTATATTGTACTTC.

This clonotype was counted ten times or more. The chain has TRBV18 and TRBJ2-5; D unresolved. Trimming removed 0 bases from V and 3 bases from J, with 2 bases in between. CDR3 size: 12 residues. The germline CDR1 and CDR2 sequences are KGHSH and LQKENI. The CDR3 loop reads CASSPPEETQYF. The CDR3 DNA reads TGTGCCAGCTCACCACCAGAAGAGACCCAGTACTTC.

This clonotype was observed a few times. This chain links TRBV5-1 with TRBJ1-1; no clear D. CDR1 and CDR2 from the germline V gene are SGHRS and YFSETQ. V was trimmed by 0 bases and J by 1 base, leaving 7 bases between them. The CDR3 totals 14 residues. DNA for the CDR3: TGCGCCAGCAGCTTGGGATGGGGGAACACTGAAGCTTTCTTT. This sequence encodes CASSLGWGNTEAFF.

The sample holds many counts of this clonotype. This chain links TRBV11-2 with TRBJ2-6; D uncertain. CDR1 is SGHAT and CDR2 is FQNNGV in the germline V gene. The V end was cut by 4 bases, the J end by 0 bases, with 7 bases between. The CDR3 extends over 15 amino acids. The CDR3: CASSWGFSGANVLTF. CDR3 coding DNA: TGTGCCAGCAGCTGGGGTTTCTCTGGGGCCAACGTCCTGACTTTC.

This chain joins TRBV20-1 and TRBJ1-2, with 12 nucleotides matching TRBD1. Germline CDR1 and CDR2: DFQATT and SNEGSKA (reference sequence). J gave up 8 bases and V 5 bases, and 12 bases lay outside the gene matches. This CDR3 region has 15 residues. This chain's CDR3 is CSARPGDRGRKGYTF. CDR3 nucleotides: TGCAGTGCTCGCCCGGGGGACAGGGGGCGGAAAGGCTACACCTTC.

This clonotype was seen repeatedly, ten times or more. The V gene is TRBV2, the J gene TRBJ1-1; TRBD1 might be the D (5 bases). CDR1 and CDR2 from the germline V gene are SNHLY and FYNNEI. This CDR3 is built from 13 residues. With 8 bases removed from V and 5 bases from J, the gap between germline ends came to 15 bases. The CDR3 here is CASQTWGMTEAFF. The CDR3 DNA reads TGTGCCAGCCAGACCTGGGGGATGACTGAAGCTTTCTTT. The variable domain in full, completed from reference TRBV2 and TRBJ1-1, reads EPEVTQTPSHQVTQMGQEVILRCVPISNHLYFYWYRQILGQKVEFLVSFYNNEISEKSEIFDDQFSVERPDGSNFTLKIRSTKLEDSAMYFCASQTWGMTEAFFGQGTRLTVV.

This chain uses TRBV7-2 with TRBJ1-3; possible D gene TRBD1, 6 bases. The CDR3 loop spans 15 amino acids. Germline assignment: CDR1 SGHTA and CDR2 FQGNSA. Trimming took off 6 bases at V and 2 bases at J, with 14 bases between the two ends. The chain's CDR3 is CASSRTGTTGNTIYF. Written as DNA, the CDR3 is TGTGCCAGCAGTCGTACAGGGACAACTGGAAACACCATATATTTT.